These T cell receptor beta chains were read from a single sample in a study of PD-L1 blockade in urothelial cancer. Produced via immunoSEQ multiplex PCR; TCRdb's table is partial and in-frame only. The data show more than 70,000 clones, with less than 90% seen just once and less than 4% held by the top ten. Sequencing used PBMCs, obtained around atezolizumab (anti-PD-L1) treatment. These receptors were taken from a man aged 55 to 70 with urothelial cancer. The CDR3 runs from the conserved cysteine through the conserved F or W. The order of the fields is D gene, clone size, J gene, V gene, CDR3 DNA, CDR3 protein. A D gene is named only where the DNA matches it firmly. Some rows have no size entry. The others give once, few or many, or a class for an expanded clone.

>TRBD1|-|TRBJ1-1|TRBV10-3
TGTGCCATCAGTGGGGCAAAGACAGGGGACCTGATGAACACTGAAGCTTTCTTT
CAISGAKTGDLMNTEAFF
>-|-|TRBJ2-3|TRBV6-1
TGTGCCAGCAGTGAAGTGCTCAGGGTCAGCACAGATACGCAGTATTTT
CASSEVLRVSTDTQYF
>-|-|TRBJ2-7|TRBV7-9
TGTGCCAGCAGCTTAGGAGCGAACCCCTACGAGCAGTACTTC
CASSLGANPYEQYF
>-|-|TRBJ1-1|TRBV5-6
TGTGCCAGCAGCTTTGAGGGTTACACTGAAGCTTTCTTT
CASSFEGYTEAFF
>-|-|TRBJ1-1|TRBV7-2
TGTGCCAGCAGCTTACAGGGGTCAGCAGTTGAAGCTTTCTTT
CASSLQGSAVEAFF
>TRBD2|-|TRBJ2-3|TRBV6-5
TGTGCCAGCAGTCGACTAGCGGGAGAGGGCGATACGCAGTATTTT
CASSRLAGEGDTQYF
>-|-|TRBJ2-3|TRBV7-9
TGTGCCAGCAGCTTAGAAGGTAGCTTCACAGATACGCAGTATTTT
CASSLEGSFTDTQYF
>-|-|TRBJ1-2|TRBV30
TGTGCCTGGAGTGTACGGAGGGGGGGTAGCTATGGCTACACCTTC
CAWSVRRGGSYGYTF
>TRBD1|-|TRBJ1-2|TRBV19
TGTGCCACCCTCTCCACAGGGGTCTATGGCTACACCTTC
CATLSTGVYGYTF
>-|-|TRBJ2-2|TRBV19
TGTGCCAGTAGTCCCCCGGGACAACCCAGCGGGGAGCTGTTTTTT
CASSPPGQPSGELFF
>-|-|TRBJ1-3|TRBV5-6
TGTGCCAGCAGCACCAGACTCTCTGGAAACACCATATATTTT
CASSTRLSGNTIYF
>TRBD1|few|TRBJ1-2|TRBV28
TGTGCCAGCAGTTTAGGGACAGGGGGAAACTATGGCTACACCTTC
CASSLGTGGNYGYTF
>TRBD1|-|TRBJ1-2|TRBV5-4
TGTGCCAGCAGCTCCCAGGGGGCAGTGGGCTACACCTTC
CASSSQGAVGYTF
>-|-|TRBJ2-1|TRBV21-1
TGTGCCAGCAGCACGAGGGGGCCCCCTGGACTGAATGAGCAGTTCTTC
CASSTRGPPGLNEQFF
>-|-|TRBJ2-3|TRBV7-9
TGTGCCAGCAGAGGGGGTAACCGGGATACGCAGTATTTT
CASRGGNRDTQYF
>-|-|TRBJ2-7|TRBV12-5
TGTGCTAGTGGCTTTCAAGGAGGATCCTACGAGCAGTACTTC
CASGFQGGSYEQYF
>TRBD1|-|TRBJ1-3|TRBV4-1
TGCGCCAGCAGCCCTCCGACAGGGATGCTGTCTGGAAACACCATATATTTT
CASSPPTGMLSGNTIYF
>TRBD1|-|TRBJ1-2|TRBV6-5
TGTGCCAGCAGTTATTGGTGGGACAGGGATAACTATGGCTACACCTTC
CASSYWWDRDNYGYTF
>TRBD1|-|TRBJ1-4|TRBV6-5
TGTGCCAGCAGTTATACGTACAGGGGGGCTAATGAAAAACTGTTTTTT
CASSYTYRGANEKLFF
>TRBD1|-|TRBJ1-1|TRBV30
TGTGCCTGGGGGACAGTAAACACTGAAGCTTTCTTT
CAWGTVNTEAFF
>TRBD1|-|TRBJ1-1|TRBV10-3
TGTGCCATCAGTGATCCCGGGACAGCCTACACTGAAGCTTTCTTT
CAISDPGTAYTEAFF
>TRBD1|-|TRBJ2-7|TRBV7-9
TGTGCCAGCAGCTTGGGACAGGGCAGTACCTCCTACGAGCAGTACTTC
CASSLGQGSTSYEQYF
>TRBD2|-|TRBJ2-5|TRBV6-1
TGTGCCAGCAGTGAAGCCATGGGTAGCGGGTCACAAGAGACCCAGTACTTC
CASSEAMGSGSQETQYF
>TRBD1|-|TRBJ2-7|TRBV12-5
TGTGCTAGTGGGCCGGGACAGGGGAAGTACGAGCAGTACTTC
CASGPGQGKYEQYF
>-|-|TRBJ1-5|TRBV19
TGTGCCAGTAGTATTTTTATGGGGCTTGGGAGCAATCAGCCCCAGCATTTT
CASSIFMGLGSNQPQHF
>-|-|TRBJ2-2|TRBV25-1
TGTGCCAGCAGTGATTCAGGGAACACCGGGGAGCTGTTTTTT
CASSDSGNTGELFF
>TRBD1|-|TRBJ2-1|TRBV19
TGTGCCAGTAGTAGAATACAGGGGTCATCCTACAATGAGCAGTTCTTC
CASSRIQGSSYNEQFF
>TRBD1|-|TRBJ1-1|TRBV18
TGTGCCAGCTCACCACCGTCTAACAGGGGAAGGACTGAAGCTTTCTTT
CASSPPSNRGRTEAFF
>TRBD1|-|TRBJ2-7|TRBV10-3
TGTGCCAAAATCTCCCCTTTGGACAGGCACTCCTACGAGCAGTACTTC
CAKISPLDRHSYEQYF
>TRBD2|-|TRBJ2-7|TRBV5-4
TGTGCCAGCAGCAAGCCCGGGACTAGCAGCACCTACGAGCAGTACTTC
CASSKPGTSSTYEQYF
>-|once|TRBJ1-1|TRBV29-1
TGCAGCGTTGTGAGGGATGGGAGCACTGAAGCTTTCTTT
CSVVRDGSTEAFF
>-|-|TRBJ2-2|TRBV21-1
TGTGCCAGCAGCACGCAACCGGGACTAGCGGGGGAAGGTACCCCGGCCGGGGAGCTGTTTTTT
CASSTQPGLAGEGTPAGELFF
>TRBD2|-|TRBJ2-1|TRBV29-1
TGCAGCGTTGCCGGGACTAGCGGGAGGAATGAGCAGTTCTTC
CSVAGTSGRNEQFF
>-|-|TRBJ2-3|TRBV29-1
TGCAGCGTGGAAATACAGAATACGCAGTATTTT
CSVEIQNTQYF
>TRBD2|-|TRBJ2-1|TRBV9
TGTGCCAGCAGCGTTACTAGCGGGGAGGTCTGGGCGGACAATGAGCAGTTCTTC
CASSVTSGEVWADNEQFF
>TRBD2|-|TRBJ2-7|TRBV11-3
TGTGCCAGCAGCCCGGGAGGGGGATCCTACGAGCAGTACTTC
CASSPGGGSYEQYF
>-|-|TRBJ2-7|TRBV9
TGTGCCAGCAGCCCTCTCCCAACTAGTGTCTCCTACGAGCAGTACTTC
CASSPLPTSVSYEQYF
>TRBD2|-|TRBJ2-7|TRBV29-1
TGCAGCGTTGTATACGGGACTAGCTCCCCCGAGCAGTACTTC
CSVVYGTSSPEQYF
>TRBD2|-|TRBJ2-7|TRBV14
TGTGCCAGCAGCCAACTAGCGGGAGGGCCCTCCTACGAGCAGTACTTC
CASSQLAGGPSYEQYF
>TRBD2|-|TRBJ2-7|TRBV6-1
TGTGCCAGCAGTGACCTAGCGGGGGACTCCTACGAGCAGTACTTC
CASSDLAGDSYEQYF
>TRBD1|-|TRBJ1-1|TRBV6-1
TGTGCCAGCAGCATACAGGGGTCTTGGGCTTTCTTT
CASSIQGSWAFF
>-|-|TRBJ2-3|TRBV7-9
TGTGCCAGCAGCCCAGTTTCGCACAGCACAGATACGCAGTATTTT
CASSPVSHSTDTQYF
>TRBD1|-|TRBJ2-7|TRBV19
TGTGCCAGTAGTAGAGGACAGGGTCCCACCGAGCAGTACTTC
CASSRGQGPTEQYF
>-|-|TRBJ1-3|TRBV5-1
TGCGCCAGCTCCGGGGGCTCTGGAAACACCATATATTTT
CASSGGSGNTIYF
>TRBD2|-|TRBJ2-1|TRBV2
TGTGCCAGCAGTGAAACTAGCGTTAGCTACAATGAGCAGTTCTTC
CASSETSVSYNEQFF
>-|-|TRBJ2-1|TRBV5-4
TGTGCCAGCAGCTGGTACGGAGGGAATGAGCAGTTCTTC
CASSWYGGNEQFF
>-|-|TRBJ2-5|TRBV5-4
TGTGCCAGCAGCTCTAGATCGCAGAGACAGGTGGGAGAAGACTTC
CASSSRSQRQVGEDF
>-|-|TRBJ2-7|TRBV4-1
TGCGCCAGCAGCCAAGATGGCGGCAGCCGAACTTGGCAGTACTTC
CASSQDGGSRTWQYF
>-|-|TRBJ2-2|TRBV19
TGTGCCAGTAGTATATGGGCAGCGAACACCGGGGAGCTGTTTTTT
CASSIWAANTGELFF
>-|-|TRBJ2-5|TRBV7-2
TGTGCCAGCAGCTTAGGGGCAGTCCTAAAAGAGACCCAGTACTTC
CASSLGAVLKETQYF
>-|-|TRBJ1-1|TRBV5-1
TGCGCCAGCAGGCTCCAGATGAACACTGAAGCTTTCTTT
CASRLQMNTEAFF
>-|-|TRBJ2-7|TRBV6-5
TGTGCCAGCAGGAGACAGGAGTCCTACGAGCAGTACTTC
CASRRQESYEQYF
>-|-|TRBJ2-2|TRBV15
TGTGCCACCAGCAGAGATAGATTCGACACCGGGGAGCTGTTTTTT
CATSRDRFDTGELFF
>TRBD2|-|TRBJ2-5|TRBV5-1
TGCGCCAGCAGCTACGGACTAGCGGGCGGGCAAGAGACCCAGTACTTC
CASSYGLAGGQETQYF